This passage covers 15 T cell receptor beta chains from one sample sequenced in a study of blood T cell repertoires in COVID-19. Data came from immunoSEQ multiplex PCR; TCRdb stores just in-frame clones and leaves some out. The sample carries a few hundred thousand clones, roughly 80% recorded once. The source material was PBMCs or T cells enriched from blood (not recorded which). The receptors shown here come from a man aged 50 to 59 who had recovered from COVID-19.

The chain has TRBV19 and TRBJ1-1, with 7 nucleotides matching TRBD1. The V segment lost 5 bases and the J segment 6 bases; nucleotides outside the gene matches: 12. This CDR3 is 15 amino acids long. Germline V gene data show CDR1 as LNHDA and CDR2 as SQIVND (reference sequence). The DNA for the CDR3 is TGTGCCAGTAGTCGGAGGAGAGGGGGCGCGTCTGAAGCTTTCTTT. Translation gives CASSRRRGGASEAFF.

V is TRBV20-1 and J is TRBJ2-7; 10 nucleotides match TRBD2. This CDR3 contains 15 residues. Germline CDR1 DFQATT, CDR2 SNEGSKA (reference sequence). V lost 3 bases, J lost 6 bases, and 11 bases stayed unmatched. The CDR3 coding sequence is TGCAGTGCTAGTTGGCTAGCGGGAGAGAGGGGCGAGCAGTACTTC. Translation: CSASWLAGERGEQYF.

This rearrangement joins TRBV20-1 to TRBJ1-2, with D possibly TRBD1 on 6 matching bases. Trimming left V 3 bases short and J 6 bases short, with 17 bases between. Per the germline V gene, CDR1 is DFQATT and CDR2 is SNEGSKA (reference sequence). This CDR3 has 14 amino acids. CDR3 nucleotide sequence: TGCAGTGCTAGTTTTGGACAGTATAGGCATGGCTACACCTTC. Its translation: CSASFGQYRHGYTF.

The rearrangement uses TRBV29-1 and TRBJ1-1, with unresolved D. Germline CDR1 reads SQVTM; CDR2 reads ANQGSEA. The CDR3 contains 12 residues. The V end was cut by 8 bases, the J end by 1 base, with 11 bases between. CDR3 DNA: TGCAGCTTTAGGCGGTCGAACACTGAAGCTTTCTTT. Translated, it gives CSFRRSNTEAFF.

This clone was found a few times. This rearrangement joins TRBV27 to TRBJ2-1, with D tentatively TRBD2 (6 bases). The CDR3 covers 15 residues. V was clipped by 5 bases and J by 6 bases, with 17 bases between them. CDR1 MNHEY and CDR2 SMNVEV come from the germline V gene (reference sequence). CDR3 amino acids: CASSQGLPTLNEQFF. In nucleotides, the CDR3 is TGTGCCAGCAGTCAGGGACTCCCAACCCTCAATGAGCAGTTCTTC.

The count of this clone is one. The rearrangement uses TRBV5-1 and TRBJ2-5; 11 bases agree with TRBD2. Unmatched junction bases numbered 16, after V lost 4 bases and J lost 5 bases. CDR1 is SGHRS, CDR2 YFSETQ, per germline. The CDR3 is 18 residues long. The CDR3 region is CASSGGGLAAPWEETQYF. DNA of the CDR3: TGCGCCAGCAGCGGGGGGGGACTAGCGGCCCCATGGGAGGAGACCCAGTACTTC.

This chain joins TRBV10-3 and TRBJ2-7, with 8 bases lining up with TRBD2. V gave up 8 bases and J gave up 5 bases; unmatched junction bases: 11. CDR3 length equals 14 residues. Germline loops: CDR1 ENHRY, CDR2 SYGVKD. The CDR3 sequence is CAIGRSGSFDEQYF. CDR3 nucleotide sequence: TGTGCCATCGGGCGAAGCGGGAGTTTTGACGAGCAGTACTTC.

V usage is TRBV27 and J usage is TRBJ2-7; 12 nucleotides agree with TRBD1. Germline loops: CDR1 MNHEY, CDR2 SMNVEV (reference sequence). There are 16 residues in the CDR3. The V gene end was trimmed by 6 bases and the J gene end by 6 bases; junction bases not matched to a gene: 12. The CDR3: CASRKRAGQGASEQYF. DNA of the CDR3: TGTGCCAGCAGGAAACGAGCGGGACAGGGGGCTTCCGAGCAGTACTTC.

The chain links TRBV9 to TRBJ2-1; 8 positions match TRBD1. Trimming at V came to 3 bases and at J to 6 bases, leaving 8 bases not matched to a gene. This CDR3 has 15 residues. CDR1 is SGDLS and CDR2 is YYNGEE in the germline V gene. The DNA of the CDR3 is TGTGCCAGCAGCGCCCGACAGGGGAATGGCAATGAGCAGTTCTTC. This encodes CASSARQGNGNEQFF. Combining the CDR3 with reference TRBV9 and TRBJ2-1 gives the whole variable domain DSGVTQTPKHLITATGQRVTLRCSPRSGDLSVYWYQQSLDQGLQFLIQYYNGEERAKGNILERFSAQQFPDLHSELNLSSLELGDSALYFCASSARQGNGNEQFFGPGTRLTVL.

V is TRBV3-1 (or the pseudogene TRBV3-2) and J is TRBJ1-6; D perhaps matches TRBD1 (6 bases). The V and J ends lost 1 base and 5 bases respectively, with 15 bases between them. CDR1 LGHDT and CDR2 YNNKEL come from the germline V gene (reference sequence). The length of the CDR3 is 17 residues. The CDR3 nucleotides are TGTGCCAGCAGCCAAGCGGCCACAGGGTTCAATAATTCACCCCTCCACTTT. Translation gives CASSQAATGFNNSPLHF.

This chain joins TRBV6-1 and TRBJ1-5, with TRBD1 as a possible D gene (5 bases). With 4 bases removed from V and 0 bases from J, the gap between germline ends came to 13 bases. This CDR3 region has 16 residues. CDR1 is MNHNS, CDR2 SASEGT, per germline. CDR3 residues: CASSGWDLGSNQPQHF. In nucleotides, the CDR3 is TGTGCCAGCAGTGGGTGGGACTTGGGTAGCAATCAGCCCCAGCATTTT.

V and J are TRBV9 and TRBJ2-1; 9 bases fit TRBD2. The germline gives CDR1 SGDLS, CDR2 YYNGEE. J was trimmed by 7 bases and V by 0 bases; bases with no gene match: 8. This CDR3 region has 16 residues. CDR3 in DNA: TGTGCCAGCAGCGTAGGTAGCGGGAGAGGTGAAAATGAGCAGTTCTTC. This codes for CASSVGSGRGENEQFF.

The chain uses TRBV6-5 and TRBJ2-3; the D gene is possibly TRBD1 (6 bases). Germline CDR1 reads MNHEY; CDR2 reads SVGAGI. Trimming took 9 bases from V and 6 from J, leaving 10 bases between them. This CDR3 is 11 amino acids long. The CDR3 here is CASTTGDTQYF. For the CDR3, the DNA is TGTGCCAGTACCACAGGGGATACGCAGTATTTT.

This sequence joins TRBV3-1 (or the pseudogene TRBV3-2) and TRBJ2-7, with 14 bases fitting TRBD2. Germline V gene sequence: CDR1 LGHDT, CDR2 YNNKEL (reference sequence). V was clipped by 1 base and J by 0 bases; unmatched bases: 5. The CDR3 contains 18 residues. The CDR3: CASSQAVTSGRVSYEQYF. In DNA, the CDR3 is TGTGCCAGCAGCCAAGCGGTGACTAGCGGGAGGGTCTCCTACGAGCAGTACTTC.

The V gene is TRBV5-6, the J gene TRBJ2-1; 8 bases match TRBD2. CDR1 is SGHDT and CDR2 is YYEEEE in the germline V gene. CDR3 length equals 16 residues. The V and J ends lost 0 bases and 4 bases, in that order; junction bases with no gene match: 6. This CDR3 reads CASSLVGSGTYNEQFF. The CDR3 DNA sequence: TGTGCCAGCAGCTTGGTTGGTAGCGGGACTTACAATGAGCAGTTCTTC. Looking up the rest from reference TRBV5-6 and TRBJ2-1 gives the full variable domain: DAGVTQSPTHLIKTRGQQVTLRCSPKSGHDTVSWYQQALGQGPQFIFQYYEEEERQRGNFPDRFSGHQFPNYSSELNVNALLLGDSALYLCASSLVGSGTYNEQFFGPGTRLTVL.